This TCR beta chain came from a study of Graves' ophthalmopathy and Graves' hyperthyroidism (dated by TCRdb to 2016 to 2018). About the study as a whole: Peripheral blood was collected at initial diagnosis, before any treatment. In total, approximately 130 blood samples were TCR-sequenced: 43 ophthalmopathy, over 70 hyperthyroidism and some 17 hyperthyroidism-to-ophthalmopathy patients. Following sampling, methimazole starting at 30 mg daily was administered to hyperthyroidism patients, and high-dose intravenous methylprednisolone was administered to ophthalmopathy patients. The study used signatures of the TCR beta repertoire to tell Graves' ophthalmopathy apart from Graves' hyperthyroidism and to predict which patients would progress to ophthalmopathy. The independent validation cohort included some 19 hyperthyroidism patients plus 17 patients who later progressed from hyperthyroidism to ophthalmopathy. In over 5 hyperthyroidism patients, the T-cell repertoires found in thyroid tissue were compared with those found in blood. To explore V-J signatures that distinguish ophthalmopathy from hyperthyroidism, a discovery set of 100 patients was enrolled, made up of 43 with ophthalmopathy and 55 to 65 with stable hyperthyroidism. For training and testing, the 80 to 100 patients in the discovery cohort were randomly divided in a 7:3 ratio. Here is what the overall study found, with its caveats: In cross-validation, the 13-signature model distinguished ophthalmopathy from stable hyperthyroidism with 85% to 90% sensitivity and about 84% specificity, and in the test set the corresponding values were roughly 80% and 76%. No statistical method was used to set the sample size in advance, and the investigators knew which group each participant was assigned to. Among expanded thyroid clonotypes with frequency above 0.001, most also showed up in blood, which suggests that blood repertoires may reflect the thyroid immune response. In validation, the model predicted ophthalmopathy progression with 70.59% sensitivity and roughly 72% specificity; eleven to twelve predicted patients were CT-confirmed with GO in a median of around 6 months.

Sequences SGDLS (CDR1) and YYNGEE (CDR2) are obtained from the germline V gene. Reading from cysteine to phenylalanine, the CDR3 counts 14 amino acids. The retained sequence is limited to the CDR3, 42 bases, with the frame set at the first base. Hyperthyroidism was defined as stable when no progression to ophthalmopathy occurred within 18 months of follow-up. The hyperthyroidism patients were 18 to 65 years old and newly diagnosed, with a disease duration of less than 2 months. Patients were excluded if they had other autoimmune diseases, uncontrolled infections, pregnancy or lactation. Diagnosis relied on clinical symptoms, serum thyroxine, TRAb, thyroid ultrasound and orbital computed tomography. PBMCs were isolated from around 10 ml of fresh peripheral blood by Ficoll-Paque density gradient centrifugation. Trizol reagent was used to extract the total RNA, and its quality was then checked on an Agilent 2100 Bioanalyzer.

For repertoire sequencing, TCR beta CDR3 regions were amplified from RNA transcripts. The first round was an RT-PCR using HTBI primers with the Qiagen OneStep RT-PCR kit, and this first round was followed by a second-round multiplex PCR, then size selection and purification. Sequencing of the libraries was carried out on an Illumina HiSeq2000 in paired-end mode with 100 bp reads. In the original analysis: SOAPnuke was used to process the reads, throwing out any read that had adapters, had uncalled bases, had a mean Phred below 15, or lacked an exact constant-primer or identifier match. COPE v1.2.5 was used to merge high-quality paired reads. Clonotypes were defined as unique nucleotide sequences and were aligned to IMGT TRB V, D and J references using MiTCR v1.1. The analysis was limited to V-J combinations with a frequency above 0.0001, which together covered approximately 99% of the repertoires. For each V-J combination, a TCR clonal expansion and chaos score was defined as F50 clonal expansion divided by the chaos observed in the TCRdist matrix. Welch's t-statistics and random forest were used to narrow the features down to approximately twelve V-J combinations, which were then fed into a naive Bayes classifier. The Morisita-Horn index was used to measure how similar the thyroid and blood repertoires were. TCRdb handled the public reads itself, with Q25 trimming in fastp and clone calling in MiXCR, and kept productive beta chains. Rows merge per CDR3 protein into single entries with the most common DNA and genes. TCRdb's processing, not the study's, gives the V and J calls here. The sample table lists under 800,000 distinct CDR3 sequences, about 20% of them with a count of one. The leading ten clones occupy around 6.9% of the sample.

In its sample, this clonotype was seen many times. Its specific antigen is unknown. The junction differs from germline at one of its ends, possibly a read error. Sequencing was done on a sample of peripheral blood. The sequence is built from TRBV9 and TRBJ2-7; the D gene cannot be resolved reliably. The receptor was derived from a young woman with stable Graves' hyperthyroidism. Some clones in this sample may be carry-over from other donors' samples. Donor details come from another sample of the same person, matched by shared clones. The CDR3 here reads CASSVGIVPYEQCF. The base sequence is TGTGCCAGCAGCGTAGGTATAGTCCCCTACGAGCAGTGCTTC.